This T cell receptor (beta chain) was observed in a study of blood T cell repertoires in COVID-19. Study background: Some COVID-19 samples were acute and others convalescent; all came from the United States, Italy and Spain.

This clone was observed a single time. In the original processing: Estimation of nucleated cell counts relied on the amplification of reference gene primers. Profiled with immunoSEQ multiplex PCR; TCRdb holds only in-frame clones, not every one. V and J calls and clone size are those listed in that table; D and trimming were worked out from the DNA. In the table there are roughly 430,000 clones, roughly 87% of which are singletons. The CDR3 spans 12 residues. Germline assignment: CDR1 MNHEY and CDR2 SMNVEV (reference sequence). V was clipped by 8 bases and J by 8 bases, with 15 bases between them. V and J are TRBV27 and TRBJ1-2; D remains ambiguous. The TCR originated in a woman in her thirties or forties with acute COVID-19. The sample taken for sequencing was PBMCs or T cells enriched from blood (not recorded which). The chain's CDR3 is CASRWTHGGYTF. CDR3 DNA: TGTGCCAGCCGATGGACTCACGGGGGCTACACCTTC.